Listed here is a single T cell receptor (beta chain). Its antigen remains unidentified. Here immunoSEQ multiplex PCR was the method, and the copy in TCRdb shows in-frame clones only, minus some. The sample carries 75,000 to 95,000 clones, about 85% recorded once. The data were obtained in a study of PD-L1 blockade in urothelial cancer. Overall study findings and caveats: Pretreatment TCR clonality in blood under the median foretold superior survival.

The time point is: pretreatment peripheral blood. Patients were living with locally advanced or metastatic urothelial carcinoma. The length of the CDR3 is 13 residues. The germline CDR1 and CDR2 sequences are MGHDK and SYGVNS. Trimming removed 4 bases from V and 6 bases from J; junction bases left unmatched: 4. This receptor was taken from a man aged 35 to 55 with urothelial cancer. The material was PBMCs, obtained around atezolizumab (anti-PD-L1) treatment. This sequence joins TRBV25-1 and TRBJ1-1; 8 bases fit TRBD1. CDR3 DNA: TGTGCCAGCAGTGGGACAGGGAAGGCTGAAGCTTTCTTT. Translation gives CASSGTGKAEAFF.